Here is one TCR beta chain with its context. Its matching antigen is unknown. Here immunoSEQ multiplex PCR was the method, and the copy in TCRdb shows in-frame clones only, minus some. The table includes more than 85,000 clones, roughly 83% detected once. V lost 4 bases, J lost 9 bases, and 10 bases lay in between. CDR3 size: 13 residues. Looked up from germline, CDR1 is SGHVS and CDR2 is FNYEAQ. These data come from a study of T cell responses to AZD1222 COVID-19 vaccine. Whole-study results and caveats: A reported finding is that nearly half of spike-specific TCRs target unmutated variant regions. Vaccination with two AZD1222 doses was followed by a rise in Spike-specific TCR breadth and depth. Just a handful of AZD1222 recipients tested seropositive at baseline. Possibly, clonal diversity was underestimated; donors were largely white British and included more females.

This TCR derives from an adult who received the AZD1222 COVID-19 vaccine. V and J are TRBV7-6 and TRBJ1-6, with D perhaps TRBD1 (5 bases). This specimen was peripheral blood, taken 28 days after the second AZD1222 dose. The CDR3 region is CASSSVGGSPLHF. The CDR3 nucleotides are TGTGCCAGCAGCTCAGTGGGGGGTTCACCCCTCCACTTT. Using reference TRBV7-6 and TRBJ1-6 for the parts outside the CDR3, the full variable domain is GAGVSQSPRYKVTKRGQDVALRCDPISGHVSLYWYRQALGQGPEFLTYFNYEAQQDKSGLPNDRFSAERPEGSISTLTIQRTEQRDSAMYRCASSSVGGSPLHFGNGTRLTVT.